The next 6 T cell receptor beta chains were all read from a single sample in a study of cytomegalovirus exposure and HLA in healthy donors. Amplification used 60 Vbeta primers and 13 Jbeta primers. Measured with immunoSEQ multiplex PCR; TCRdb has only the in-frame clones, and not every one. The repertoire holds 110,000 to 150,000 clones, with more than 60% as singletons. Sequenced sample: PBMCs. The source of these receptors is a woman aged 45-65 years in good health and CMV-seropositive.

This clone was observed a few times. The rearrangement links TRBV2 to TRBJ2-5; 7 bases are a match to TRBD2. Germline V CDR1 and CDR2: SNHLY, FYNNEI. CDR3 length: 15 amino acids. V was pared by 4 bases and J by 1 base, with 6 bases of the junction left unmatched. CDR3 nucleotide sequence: TGTGCCAGCAGTGGGGAGGGTCGGGTCCAAGAGACCCAGTACTTC. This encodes CASSGEGRVQETQYF.

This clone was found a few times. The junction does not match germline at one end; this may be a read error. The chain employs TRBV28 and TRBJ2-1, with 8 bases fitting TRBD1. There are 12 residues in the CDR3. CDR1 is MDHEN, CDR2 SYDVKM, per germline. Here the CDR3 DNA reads TGTGCCAGCAGTTCGGTACGGGACAGGAGGGTCTTC. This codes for CASSSVRDRRVF. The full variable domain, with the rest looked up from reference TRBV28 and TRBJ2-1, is DVKVTQSSRYLVKRTGEKVFLECVQDMDHENMFWYRQDPGLGLRLIYFSYDVKMKEKGDIPEGYSVSREKKERFSLILESASTNQTSMYLCASSSVRDRRVFGPGTRLTVL.

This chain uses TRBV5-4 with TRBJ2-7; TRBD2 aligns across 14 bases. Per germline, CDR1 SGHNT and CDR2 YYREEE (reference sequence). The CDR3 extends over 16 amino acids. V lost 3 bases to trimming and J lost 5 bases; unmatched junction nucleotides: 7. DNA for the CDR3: TGTGCCAGCAGCTCGGGACTAGCGGGGGTTGTGGACGAGCAGTACTTC. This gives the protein CASSSGLAGVVDEQYF.

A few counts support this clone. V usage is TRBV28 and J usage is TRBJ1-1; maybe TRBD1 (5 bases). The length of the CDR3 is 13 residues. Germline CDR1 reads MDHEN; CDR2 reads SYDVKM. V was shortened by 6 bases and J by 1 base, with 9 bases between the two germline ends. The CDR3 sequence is CASSGGWNTEAFF. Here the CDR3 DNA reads TGTGCCAGCAGCGGGGGATGGAACACTGAAGCTTTCTTT. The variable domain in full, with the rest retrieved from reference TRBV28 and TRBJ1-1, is DVKVTQSSRYLVKRTGEKVFLECVQDMDHENMFWYRQDPGLGLRLIYFSYDVKMKEKGDIPEGYSVSREKKERFSLILESASTNQTSMYLCASSGGWNTEAFFGQGTRLTVV.

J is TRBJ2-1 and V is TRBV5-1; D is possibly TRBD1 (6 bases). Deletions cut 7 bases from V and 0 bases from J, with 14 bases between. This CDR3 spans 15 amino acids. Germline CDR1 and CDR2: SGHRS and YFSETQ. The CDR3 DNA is TGCGCCAGCGCCGAGCAGGACAGCTCCTACAATGAGCAGTTCTTC. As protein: CASAEQDSSYNEQFF.

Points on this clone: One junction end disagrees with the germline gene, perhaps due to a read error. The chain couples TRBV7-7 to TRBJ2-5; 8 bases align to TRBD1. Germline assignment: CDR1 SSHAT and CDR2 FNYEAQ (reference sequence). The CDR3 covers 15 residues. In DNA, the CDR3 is TGTGCTAGCAGCTTCCCAGGGGGCCCCCAAGAGACCCAGTACTTC. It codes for CASSFPGGPQETQYF.